Presented here are 14 T cell receptor beta chains from one specimen sequenced in a study of blood T cells in healthy people across ages. A J-beta primer mix and a sample-barcoded 5' primer were used in a second PCR of about 7 to 12 cycles. A single record per CDR3 protein comes from TCRdb applying MiXCR to the 5' RACE reads. The profile shows about 800,000 distinct CDR3 sequences, approximately 25% of them singletons. This same sample was also part of a study on T cells of mothers and their children.

Sequenced input: blood. The receptor set was obtained from a boy aged 10-17 years in good health.

The chain carries TRBV7-3 and TRBJ1-5; the D is unclear. V was pared by 2 bases and J by 0 bases, with 8 bases between. CDR1 is SGHTA and CDR2 is FQGTGA in the germline V gene. The CDR3 spans 15 residues. The CDR3 sequence is CASSLFPNSNQPQHF. The CDR3 nucleotides are TGTGCCAGCAGCTTATTTCCGAATAGCAATCAGCCCCAGCATTTT. Using reference TRBV7-3 and TRBJ1-5 for the parts outside the CDR3, the full variable domain is GAGVSQTPSNKVTEKGKYVELRCDPISGHTALYWYRQSLGQGPEFLIYFQGTGAADDSGLPNDRFFAVRPEGSVSTLKIQRTERGDSAVYLCASSLFPNSNQPQHFGDGTRLSIL.

This clonotype was seen a handful of times. The genes are TRBV6-5 and TRBJ1-4, with D maybe TRBD1 (6 bases). V gave up 6 bases and J gave up 4 bases, with 12 bases separating them. Per germline, CDR1 MNHEY and CDR2 SVGAGI. This CDR3 has 14 residues. The CDR3 sequence is CASSVQGVNEKLFF. DNA of the CDR3: TGTGCCAGCAGCGTACAGGGAGTTAATGAAAAACTGTTTTTT.

The V and J genes are TRBV7-9 and TRBJ1-4; 8 positions agree with TRBD1. CDR3 length: 14 amino acids. J lost 8 bases, V lost 3 bases, and 5 bases had no gene match. Looked up from germline, CDR1 is SEHNR and CDR2 is FQNEAQ (reference sequence). CDR3 sequence (DNA): TGTGCCAGCAGCTTGGACAGGGCGGGCGAAAAACTGTTTTTT. This encodes CASSLDRAGEKLFF.

The genes are TRBV28 and TRBJ1-1; no clear D. Germline CDR1 is MDHEN and CDR2 is SYDVKM. The CDR3 has 11 amino acids. With 4 bases removed from V and 11 bases from J, the gap between germline ends came to 11 bases. The CDR3 protein is CASSSTARAFF. The DNA of the CDR3 is TGTGCCAGCAGTTCCACAGCTAGGGCTTTCTTT.

The rearrangement links TRBV20-1 to TRBJ1-5; D is possibly TRBD1 (5 bases). This CDR3 comprises 14 residues. Trimming took 0 bases from V and 2 from J, leaving 8 bases between them. Germline V CDR1 and CDR2: DFQATT, SNEGSKA (reference sequence). The CDR3 DNA follows: TGCAGTGCTAGAGACAGGGTGGGCAATCAGCCCCAGCATTTT. Translating it yields CSARDRVGNQPQHF.

The chain uses TRBV5-1 and TRBJ2-1, with TRBD2 matching over 10 bases. Germline V CDR1 and CDR2: SGHRS, YFSETQ. V lost 4 bases, J lost 2 bases, and 9 bases stayed unmatched. The CDR3 consists of 17 residues. The CDR3 here is CASSPPPSGSTYNEQFF. The CDR3 nucleotides read TGCGCCAGCAGCCCTCCCCCTAGCGGGAGCACCTACAATGAGCAGTTCTTC.

The DNA for the CDR3 is TGTGCCAGCAGGGGGAACAGGAACACCGGGGAGCTGTTTTTT. As protein: CASRGNRNTGELFF. V gene TRBV2 combines with J gene TRBJ2-2, with no clear D. The CDR3 runs to 14 residues. V lost 6 bases and J 1 base, leaving 9 bases between the germline ends. Germline CDR1 reads SNHLY; CDR2 reads FYNNEI.

The CDR3 is CASTGDRANVYEQYF. The CDR3 nucleotides are TGTGCCAGCACGGGAGACAGGGCAAACGTCTACGAGCAGTACTTC. This sequence joins TRBV28 and TRBJ2-7, with a weak D call TRBD1 (7 bases). Germline CDR1 MDHEN, CDR2 SYDVKM. The CDR3 sequence is 15 residues long. With 7 bases removed from V and 3 bases from J, the gap between germline ends came to 19 bases.

This clonotype was found a few times. Here the CDR3 DNA reads TGCAGCGTTGAGGGACCCTCACCAATCTTTGTCGAGACCCAGTACTTC. It encodes CSVEGPSPIFVETQYF. The V gene is TRBV29-1, the J gene TRBJ2-5; perhaps D is TRBD1 or TRBD2 (5 bases each). Germline CDR1 and CDR2: SQVTM and ANQGSEA. Between the trimmed V and J ends, which lost 3 bases and 5 bases, there was a span of 22 bases. The CDR3 is made up of 16 amino acids.

The rearrangement uses TRBV15 and TRBJ2-2, with TRBD2 matching over 8 bases. The CDR3 has 14 residues. Germline CDR1 is LNHNV and CDR2 is YYDKDF (reference sequence). The V gene end was trimmed by 2 bases and the J gene end by 4 bases; junction bases not matched to a gene: 0. DNA of the CDR3: TGTGCCACCAGCAGACTAGCGGGCACCGGGGAGCTGTTTTTT. Translating it yields CATSRLAGTGELFF.

This sequence joins TRBV6-5 and TRBJ1-4; unclear D gene. Germline CDR1 is MNHEY and CDR2 is SVGAGI. The CDR3 is 13 amino acids. The V end was cut by 4 bases, the J end by 2 bases, with 5 bases between. As DNA, the CDR3 is TGTGCCAGCAGTTTAAATACTAATGAAAAACTGTTTTTT. This encodes CASSLNTNEKLFF.

This clonotype was seen only a few times. The chain has TRBV7-2 and TRBJ2-5; 7 bases agree with TRBD1. The CDR3 contains 14 residues. Losses at the gene ends were 4 bases for V and 5 bases for J; bases not matched to a gene: 7. Per the germline V gene, CDR1 is SGHTA and CDR2 is FQGNSA. The CDR3 bases are TGTGCCAGCAGCTCCGACAGGGCAGTGGAGACCCAGTACTTC. This gives the protein CASSSDRAVETQYF.

V is TRBV7-9 and J is TRBJ1-1; TRBD1 agrees at 9 bases. Germline V gives CDR1 SEHNR, CDR2 FQNEAQ (reference sequence). The CDR3 has 17 amino acids. V shed 4 bases and J 1 base; nucleotides not matched to a gene: 10. The CDR3 reads CASSSLHSGQGNTEAFF. The CDR3 DNA follows: TGTGCCAGCAGCTCGCTACACTCGGGACAGGGGAACACTGAAGCTTTCTTT.

For this clonotype: It is likely a read error, because the conserved phenylalanine at the end of the CDR3 is missing. The chain carries TRBV28 and TRBJ1-2, with D possibly matching TRBD1 (6 bases). V was pared by 4 bases and J by 0 bases, with 12 bases between. The CDR3 has 15 amino acids. Germline V gives CDR1 MDHEN, CDR2 SYDVKM. The CDR3 region is CASSSSGAANYGYTS. DNA of the CDR3: TGTGCCAGCAGTTCCTCAGGGGCAGCTAACTATGGCTACACCTCC.